The 8 T cell receptor beta chains listed next were all sequenced from one sample in a study of regulatory T cells in long-lasting Graves disease. Sample time point: persistent/refractory GD, antithyroid drugs over 5 years with positive TRAb. RNA from PBMCs was the source of the TCR library. iRepertoire HTBI primers and Arm-PCR of CDR3 regions built TCR beta libraries. TCRdb re-analysed the multiplex PCR reads in MiXCR, keeping a single row per CDR3 protein. The sample consists of under 500,000 distinct CDR3 sequences, less than 25% of them appearing once. This sample comprised peripheral blood mononuclear cells (PBMCs), obtained when the disease was refractory, from a patient treated with antithyroid drugs. All receptors come from a female donor with Graves disease.

This clonotype has more than one count but fewer than ten. An end of the junction does not agree with germline; a read error may underlie this. The chain couples TRBV12-3 or TRBV12-4 to TRBJ1-6; perhaps TRBD1 as D (6 bases). CDR3 size: 18 residues. The CDR3 sequence: CASSSNLGGASYNSPPHF. In nucleotides, the CDR3 is TGTGCCAGCAGTTCTAATCTGGGGGGCGCCTCCTATAATTCACCCCCCCACTTT.

The V gene is TRBV20-1, the J gene TRBJ2-2, with TRBD2 matching 7 bases. CDR3 length: 11 residues. Germline CDR1 and CDR2: DFQATT and SNEGSKA (reference sequence). The CDR3 nucleotides read TGCGGACTAGTGGGGCCCGGGGAGCTGTTTTTT. This codes for CGLVGPGELFF.

In its sample, this clonotype was seen many times. The chain recombines TRBV29-1 with TRBJ2-7; maybe TRBD2 (7 bases). V dropped 3 bases and J dropped 2 bases, with 17 bases sitting between them. The CDR3 loop spans 15 amino acids. Germline CDR1 reads SQVTM; CDR2 reads ANQGSEA. For the CDR3, the DNA is TGCAGCGTTGAGGGGGGGCCGGGACTTCCCTACGAGCAGTACTTC. This translates into CSVEGGPGLPYEQYF.

Comments on this clonotype: Given a much more abundant clone one base away, this may be a read error. The chain links TRBV7-2 to TRBJ1-1; D call uncertain. CDR3 size: 16 residues. The germline V gene encodes CDR1 SGHTA and CDR2 FQGNSA. For the CDR3, the DNA is TGTGCCAGCAGCTTAGCGGCGGTATGGGAGAACACTGAAGCTCTCTTT. This gives the protein CASSLAAVWENTEALF.

V usage is TRBV20-1 and J usage is TRBJ1-6, with D perhaps TRBD1 (6 bases). CDR1 is DFQATT, CDR2 SNEGSKA, per germline (reference sequence). V was trimmed by 0 bases and J by 0 bases, leaving 12 bases between them. The CDR3 runs 17 residues. Written as DNA, the CDR3 is TGCAGTGCTAGAGAGACCAGGGGAAGCTCCTATAATTCACCCCTCCACTTT. Protein: CSARETRGSSYNSPLHF.

This clonotype occurred many times. This chain uses TRBV11-2 with TRBJ1-1; D remains unclear. Looked up from germline, CDR1 is SGHAT and CDR2 is FQNNGV. This CDR3 is built from 13 residues. Trimming cost V 2 bases and J 4 bases, with 8 bases left between them. The CDR3 DNA sequence: TGTGCCAGCAGCTTAAAGGTCTCCACTGAAGCTTTCTTT. Its protein is CASSLKVSTEAFF.

The V gene is TRBV28, the J gene TRBJ1-1; D is unresolved. Trimming pared 5 bases from V and 4 bases from J, leaving 8 bases between. In germline, CDR1 is MDHEN, CDR2 SYDVKM. The CDR3 covers 12 residues. In DNA form, the CDR3 reads TGTGCCAGCAGTCGGACTAGCACTGAAGCTTTCTTT. This gives the protein CASSRTSTEAFF. Complete variable domain (other parts from reference TRBV28 and TRBJ1-1): DVKVTQSSRYLVKRTGEKVFLECVQDMDHENMFWYRQDPGLGLRLIYFSYDVKMKEKGDIPEGYSVSREKKERFSLILESASTNQTSMYLCASSRTSTEAFFGQGTRLTVV.

Details on this clonotype: It may be a read error: a sequence one base away is much more abundant. This rearrangement joins TRBV30 to TRBJ1-2; D is unresolved. The CDR3 spans 14 residues. CDR1 is GTSNPN, CDR2 SVGIG, per germline (reference sequence). CDR3 DNA sequence: TGTGCCTGGGGTGTTGGAGGGCCGAACTATGGCTACACCTTC. Translation gives CAWGVGGPNYGYTF.